One sample yielded the 8 T cell receptor beta chains listed below, sequenced in a study of blood T cells in healthy people across ages. The authors ran a second PCR of roughly 6 to 12 cycles using a sample-barcoded 5' primer and a J-beta primer mix. TCRdb reanalysed the 5' RACE reads using MiXCR and keeps one entry per CDR3 protein. The profile shows about 1 million distinct CDR3 sequences, roughly 45% of them singletons. The specimen sequenced was blood. Receptors were obtained from a woman aged 55-75 years in good health.

The chain carries TRBV14 and TRBJ2-2, with D possibly being TRBD1 (5 bases). Germline loops: CDR1 SGHDN, CDR2 FVKESK. The CDR3 spans 16 residues. V was trimmed by 1 base and J by 5 bases, leaving 14 bases between them. The CDR3 sequence is CASSQGQRGRTGELFF. The CDR3, as DNA: TGTGCCAGCAGCCAAGGTCAAAGGGGCAGGACCGGGGAGCTGTTTTTT.

The chain joins TRBV10-3 to TRBJ1-6; a weak D match, TRBD1 (6 bases). Germline V gene data show CDR1 as ENHRY and CDR2 as SYGVKD. V was clipped by 6 bases and J by 7 bases, with 13 bases between them. This CDR3 is 14 amino acids long. The CDR3 spells CAISPGTSNSPLHF. CDR3 DNA sequence: TGTGCCATCAGCCCCGGGACATCGAATTCACCCCTCCACTTT.

This clonotype was detected a few times. CDR3 residues: CASSRGGPKETQYF. DNA of the CDR3: TGCGCCAGCAGCCGAGGCGGCCCAAAAGAGACCCAGTACTTC. The chain has TRBV5-1 and TRBJ2-5, with D unresolved. The germline V and J ends were trimmed by 4 bases and 3 bases, with 13 bases remaining between them. The CDR3 has 14 residues. The germline V gene has CDR1 SGHRS and CDR2 YFSETQ. Together with reference TRBV5-1 and TRBJ2-5, the CDR3 gives the full variable domain: KAGVTQTPRYLIKTRGQQVTLSCSPISGHRSVSWYQQTPGQGLQFLFEYFSETQRNKGNFPGRFSGRQFSNSRSEMNVSTLELGDSALYLCASSRGGPKETQYFGPGTRLLVL.

This clonotype has just a few counts. The chain combines TRBV27 with TRBJ2-5; D is uncertain. The CDR3 loop spans 13 amino acids. Between the trimmed V and J ends, which lost 5 bases and 4 bases, there was a span of 11 bases. Looked up from germline, CDR1 is MNHEY and CDR2 is SMNVEV (reference sequence). DNA of the CDR3: TGTGCCAGCAGTCCCCCTGCATCAGAGACCCAGTACTTC. It encodes CASSPPASETQYF.

This clonotype was recorded at least ten times. The chain links TRBV12-3 or TRBV12-4 to TRBJ2-6, with unresolved D. The CDR3 extends over 15 amino acids. Trimming took 3 bases from V and 0 from J, leaving 6 bases between them. The CDR3 DNA reads TGTGCCAGCAGTTTGGCGGCCTCTGGGGCCAACGTCCTGACTTTC. Amino acids: CASSLAASGANVLTF.

This chain joins TRBV7-8 and TRBJ2-5, with D possibly TRBD1 on 6 matching bases. The ends were cut back, 7 bases at V and 3 bases at J, with 18 bases in the middle. CDR1 and CDR2 (germline): SGHVS, FQNEAQ. The CDR3 consists of 15 residues. CDR3 in DNA: TGTGCCAGCAAGGAAGACAGGTTAAAGAAAGAGACCCAGTACTTC. This translates into CASKEDRLKKETQYF.

The table lists this clonotype with a few counts. The rearrangement links TRBV6-1 to TRBJ2-7, with a possible D match to TRBD2 (6 bases). Trimming removed 6 bases at V and 7 bases at J, with 25 bases between. Per the germline V gene, CDR1 is MNHNS and CDR2 is SASEGT. The CDR3 length is 16 residues. CDR3 sequence: CASRAQAAGSLGEQYF. As DNA, the CDR3 is TGTGCCAGCAGAGCTCAGGCGGCGGGATCCCTTGGGGAGCAGTACTTC.

V and J are TRBV6-5 and TRBJ2-7; perhaps TRBD1 as D (6 bases). Germline V CDR1 and CDR2: MNHEY, SVGAGI. Trimming left V 5 bases short and J 0 bases short, with 17 bases between. This CDR3 has 16 amino acids. In DNA form, the CDR3 reads TGTGCCAGCAGTACTACAGGGAGCCCCAGCTCCTACGAGCAGTACTTC. It is translated as CASSTTGSPSSYEQYF.